These 10 T cell receptor beta chains were sequenced from one sample in a study of shared clonotypes between healthy human individuals. TCRdb's copy holds only in-frame clones and misses some; the assay was immunoSEQ multiplex PCR. Found here are 700,000 to 950,000 clones, roughly 96% of them singletons; the top ten hold approximately 0.2%. CD8 cells regarded as naive lacked CD45RO, were positively chosen for CCR7, and omitted terminally differentiated effector memory CD45RA+ cells. The specimen was naive CD8+ T cells sorted from blood. These receptors originate from a man aged 25 to 45 in good health.

This chain joins TRBV9 and TRBJ2-1; perhaps D is TRBD1 or TRBD2 (5 bases each). The V gene's germline CDR1 is SGDLS and CDR2 YYNGEE. The CDR3 totals 11 residues. V was clipped by 5 bases and J by 13 bases, with 13 bases between them. The CDR3 DNA is TGTGCCAGCAGTGGAAGGGACCAACAGTTCTTC. Translating gives CASSGRDQQFF.

This chain uses TRBV4-1 with TRBJ2-3; 14 bases fit TRBD2. V dropped 0 bases and J dropped 0; count of bases not matched to a gene: 5. This CDR3 is built from 19 residues. From germline, CDR1 is MGHRA and CDR2 YSYEKL. The CDR3 nucleotides read TGCGCCAGCAGCCAAGAGGGACTAGCGGGAGACCTTAGCACAGATACGCAGTATTTT. Encoded protein: CASSQEGLAGDLSTDTQYF.

This chain connects TRBV5-8 to TRBJ2-7; 14 bases align to TRBD2. V was pared by 4 bases and J by 3 bases, with 6 bases of the junction left unmatched. CDR3 length: 16 residues. Germline V gene lookup returns CDR1 SGHTS and CDR2 YDEGEE. The DNA of the CDR3 is TGTGCCAGCAGCGGTGGGACTAGCGGGAGCCTCTACGAGCAGTACTTC. The encoded protein is CASSGGTSGSLYEQYF.

The V call is TRBV4-1, the J call TRBJ2-7, with a weak D call TRBD2 (5 bases). CDR1 is MGHRA and CDR2 is YSYEKL in the germline V gene. The CDR3 consists of 16 residues. V lost 1 base and J lost 1, with 14 bases in between. CDR3 residues: CASSQAAASGSYEQYF. CDR3 bases: TGCGCCAGCAGCCAAGCGGCTGCATCGGGATCCTACGAGCAGTACTTC.

This sequence joins TRBV5-1 and TRBJ1-4; D gene ambiguous. Trimming took 5 bases from V and 7 from J, leaving 15 bases between them. The germline gives CDR1 SGHRS, CDR2 YFSETQ. The CDR3 is made up of 14 amino acids. CDR3 protein: CASREEVNFEKLFF. The CDR3 bases are TGCGCCAGCAGGGAGGAGGTTAACTTTGAAAAACTGTTTTTT.

The gene calls are TRBV7-9 and TRBJ2-2; the D is unclear. With 5 bases removed from V and 0 bases from J, the gap between germline ends came to 7 bases. Germline V gene data show CDR1 as SEHNR and CDR2 as FQNEAQ (reference sequence). The CDR3 has 14 residues. For the CDR3, the DNA is TGTGCCAGCAGCGTCCTTCCGAACACCGGGGAGCTGTTTTTT. The encoded protein is CASSVLPNTGELFF.

The V and J genes are TRBV10-2 and TRBJ2-3; TRBD1 matches at 9 bases. Germline loops: CDR1 WSHSY, CDR2 SAAADI. CDR3 length: 14 residues. Losses at the gene ends were 6 bases for V and 7 bases for J; bases not matched to a gene: 8. The CDR3 reads CASSGTGLTNTQYF. The CDR3 DNA sequence: TGCGCCAGCAGCGGGACAGGGCTAACGAATACGCAGTATTTT.

The chain is built from TRBV30 and TRBJ2-3; 8 bases fit TRBD1. Trimming took 6 bases from V and 2 from J; bases not matched to a gene: 13. CDR1 is GTSNPN and CDR2 is SVGIG in the germline V gene (reference sequence). There are 16 residues in the CDR3. Here the CDR3 reads CACADQGANFTDTQYF. In nucleotides, the CDR3 is TGTGCCTGTGCGGACCAGGGGGCAAATTTCACAGATACGCAGTATTTT.

The V and J genes are TRBV4-1 and TRBJ2-7; D is perhaps TRBD2 (6 bases). V was clipped by 1 base and J by 4 bases, with 14 bases between them. CDR1 MGHRA and CDR2 YSYEKL come from the germline V gene. CDR3 length equals 15 residues. Written as DNA, the CDR3 is TGCGCCAGCAGCCAAGGTCGGGGAGGTGGATACGAGCAGTACTTC. This encodes CASSQGRGGGYEQYF.

The rearrangement joins TRBV15 to TRBJ2-1; D might be TRBD1 (6 bases). The CDR3 runs to 19 residues. V lost 0 bases to trimming and J lost 1 base, with 19 bases between them. CDR1 is LNHNV and CDR2 is YYDKDF in the germline V gene (reference sequence). In nucleotides, the CDR3 is TGTGCCACCAGCAGAGATCCTCGTGGGGGCGCCGAATCCTACAATGAGCAGTTCTTC. It specifies CATSRDPRGGAESYNEQFF.